Presented here are 32 T cell receptor beta chains from one specimen sequenced in a study of CD8 T cells in ankylosing spondylitis (dated by TCRdb to 2015 to 2018). Library generation was performed with 5' RACE. Data came from an Illumina HiSeq 2500. TCRdb handled the public reads itself, with Q25 trimming in fastp and clone calling in MiXCR, and kept productive beta chains. Rows with one shared CDR3 protein collapse into an entry with the most common genes and DNA. In this sample the table shows 300,000 to 400,000 distinct CDR3 sequences, 20% of which occur a single time. The ten largest clonotypes hold under 15% of the sample. The sample comprised blood, either unsorted or a sorted T cell fraction (not recorded which). The source of these receptors is a male donor with ankylosing spondylitis or in good health (not recorded which).

As regards this clonotype: At one boundary the junction diverges from the germline segment, which might be a read error. The chain recombines TRBV4-1 with TRBJ2-5; 11 bases map to TRBD2. CDR1 is MGHRA and CDR2 is YSYEKL in the germline V gene. This CDR3 has 15 amino acids. The CDR3 here is CACSQLAGVLETQYF. The CDR3 DNA reads TGCGCCTGCAGCCAACTAGCGGGGGTCTTAGAGACCCAGTACTTC.

This rearrangement joins TRBV4-1 to TRBJ2-5, with 13 nucleotides matching TRBD2. The CDR3 has 20 amino acids. J was trimmed by 5 bases and V by 0 bases; bases with no gene match: 15. Looked up from germline, CDR1 is MGHRA and CDR2 is YSYEKL. The CDR3 here is CASSQDPPPTSGGPRETQYF. The CDR3 DNA follows: TGCGCCAGCAGCCAAGATCCACCACCGACTAGCGGGGGGCCGAGGGAGACCCAGTACTTC.

The chain joins TRBV11-2 to TRBJ2-1; D unresolved. The V and J ends lost 4 bases and 8 bases respectively, with 6 bases between them. The CDR3 totals 11 residues. CDR1 is SGHAT, CDR2 FQNNGV, per germline. The CDR3: CASSSIYEQFF. The DNA of the CDR3 is TGTGCCAGCAGCTCAATATATGAGCAGTTCTTC.

In its sample, this clonotype was seen a few times. The chain employs TRBV12-3 or TRBV12-4 and TRBJ2-7; D possibly matches TRBD1 or TRBD2 (5 bases each). The CDR3 has 14 residues. The V end was cut by 5 bases, the J end by 3 bases, with 14 bases between. The CDR3 region has the DNA TGTGCCAGCAGTCAGGCAGGGACCGACTACGAGCAGTACTTC. Amino acids: CASSQAGTDYEQYF.

The gene calls are TRBV4-1 and TRBJ2-7, with a weak D call TRBD1 (6 bases). The CDR3 spans 14 residues. The V end was cut by 1 base, the J end by 3 bases, with 10 bases between. Germline lookup yields CDR1 MGHRA and CDR2 YSYEKL. The CDR3 coding sequence is TGCGCCAGCAGCCAAGGGACAGATTTCTACGAGCAGTACTTC. Its protein is CASSQGTDFYEQYF.

This clonotype was found a few times. The chain recombines TRBV5-1 with TRBJ2-1; 15 bases are shared with TRBD2. The CDR3 has 17 residues. Germline CDR1 is SGHRS and CDR2 is YFSETQ. Trimming removed 4 bases from V and 6 bases from J; junction bases left unmatched: 8. The CDR3 loop is CASSGGTSGGPVNEQFF. The DNA of the CDR3 is TGCGCCAGCAGCGGCGGGACTAGCGGGGGGCCGGTCAATGAGCAGTTCTTC.

The V gene is TRBV12-3 or TRBV12-4, the J gene TRBJ2-5; D unresolved. Trimming took 1 base from V and 0 from J, leaving 6 bases between them. This CDR3 spans 14 amino acids. The CDR3 spells CASSLEGNQETQYF. CDR3 DNA sequence: TGTGCCAGCAGTTTAGAAGGAAACCAAGAGACCCAGTACTTC.

The chain employs TRBV28 and TRBJ2-7; D is ambiguous. The V and J ends lost 2 bases and 0 bases respectively, with 14 bases between them. The germline CDR1 and CDR2 sequences are MDHEN and SYDVKM. The CDR3 has 16 residues. CDR3 in amino acids: CASSLSGWAFSYEQYF. The CDR3 region has the DNA TGTGCCAGCAGTTTAAGTGGTTGGGCTTTCTCCTACGAGCAGTACTTC.

This rearrangement joins TRBV29-1 to TRBJ1-4, with D maybe TRBD1 (6 bases). V was cut by 7 bases and J by 3 bases, with 12 bases left in between. This CDR3 contains 13 residues. Per germline, CDR1 SQVTM and CDR2 ANQGSEA. The CDR3 spells CSGRGAANEKLFF. Written as DNA, the CDR3 is TGCAGCGGCCGGGGGGCAGCTAATGAAAAACTGTTTTTT.

The chain employs TRBV4-1 and TRBJ2-7; D call uncertain. Germline V lookup: CDR1 MGHRA, CDR2 YSYEKL. Trimming removed 10 bases at V and 0 bases at J, with 16 bases between. The CDR3 is 14 amino acids. CDR3 coding DNA: TGCGCCACTTCCCCCGGAACACTCTCCTACGAGCAGTACTTC. Its translation is CATSPGTLSYEQYF.

The J gene is TRBJ2-5, the V gene TRBV25-1; D call uncertain. The CDR3 is 13 amino acids. Looked up from germline, CDR1 is MGHDK and CDR2 is SYGVNS. V lost 4 bases, J lost 2 bases, and 8 bases lay in between. CDR3 region: CASSGSAQETQYF. As DNA, the CDR3 is TGTGCCAGCAGTGGGTCAGCTCAAGAGACCCAGTACTTC.

This clonotype was found a few times. The V call is TRBV30, the J call TRBJ2-5; TRBD1 aligns across 8 bases. V shed 4 bases, J shed 5 bases, and the junction held 6 bases outside the gene matches. The CDR3 sequence is 13 residues long. Per the germline V gene, CDR1 is GTSNPN and CDR2 is SVGIG (reference sequence). The CDR3 spells CAWNLQGVETQYF. The CDR3 region has the DNA TGTGCCTGGAACCTACAGGGGGTGGAGACCCAGTACTTC.

The chain is built from TRBV19 and TRBJ2-2; D gene uncertain. Germline CDR1 is LNHDA and CDR2 is SQIVND (reference sequence). Trimming shortened V by 4 bases and J by 3 bases, and 12 bases separated the two germline ends. This CDR3 has 15 residues. CDR3 residues: CASSTISTYTGELFF. In nucleotides, the CDR3 is TGTGCCAGTAGTACCATCTCGACATACACCGGGGAGCTGTTTTTT.

The rearrangement joins TRBV7-9 to TRBJ2-1, with TRBD2 matching over 10 bases. V trimming: 2 bases; J trimming: 8 bases; junction bases outside the gene matches: 6. The CDR3 runs to 15 residues. Looked up from germline, CDR1 is SEHNR and CDR2 is FQNEAQ (reference sequence). The chain's CDR3 is CASSLWTSGFDEQFF. The CDR3, as DNA: TGTGCCAGCAGCTTATGGACTAGCGGATTCGATGAGCAGTTCTTC.

The CDR3 DNA reads TGTGCCATCAGTGAGGGGACAAGCTACGAGCAGTACTTC. Translating gives CAISEGTSYEQYF. This chain links TRBV10-3 with TRBJ2-7; a weak D match, TRBD1 (6 bases). Germline V gene data show CDR1 as ENHRY and CDR2 as SYGVKD. The CDR3 is 13 residues long. Trimming stripped 2 bases from V and 3 bases from J, with 8 bases between.

This clonotype turned up a few times. This chain links TRBV11-2 with TRBJ2-7, with TRBD1 matching over 9 bases. The CDR3 has 15 amino acids. V was pared by 3 bases and J by 2 bases, with 5 bases of the junction left unmatched. Germline V lookup: CDR1 SGHAT, CDR2 FQNNGV. The CDR3 is CASSFGTGQAYEQYF. Written as DNA, the CDR3 is TGTGCCAGCAGCTTTGGGACAGGGCAGGCCTACGAGCAGTACTTC.

V and J are TRBV6-5 and TRBJ1-1; weak D call: TRBD1 (5 bases). Germline lookup yields CDR1 MNHEY and CDR2 SVGAGI. V was shortened by 1 base and J by 5 bases, with 11 bases between the two germline ends. The CDR3 is 14 amino acids. The CDR3 DNA reads as TGTGCCAGCAGTTACTTCGATGGGGGGACTGAAGCTTTCTTT. Translation gives CASSYFDGGTEAFF.

This clonotype was counted between two and nine times. The J gene is TRBJ2-7, the V gene TRBV12-3 or TRBV12-4; tentatively, D is TRBD2 (5 bases). This CDR3 has 12 residues. Trimming took 5 bases from V and 4 from J, leaving 9 bases between them. In DNA form, the CDR3 reads TGTGCCAGCAGTGATGGAGGTTACGAGCAGTACTTC. It encodes CASSDGGYEQYF.

This sequence joins TRBV4-1 and TRBJ2-2, with 8 bases matching TRBD2. V lost 1 base and J lost 7; bases outside the gene matches: 8. Germline V CDR1 and CDR2: MGHRA, YSYEKL. The CDR3 loop spans 16 amino acids. In DNA form, the CDR3 reads TGCGCCAGCAGCCAAGCGGGGGGGCCGCAGGTCGGGGAGCTGTTTTTT. Residues: CASSQAGGPQVGELFF.

This chain connects TRBV11-2 to TRBJ2-2; D may be TRBD1 or TRBD2 (6 bases each). CDR1 and CDR2 (germline): SGHAT, FQNNGV. This CDR3 spans 15 amino acids. The V gene lost 1 base and the J gene lost 3 bases, with 9 bases spanning the gap. The CDR3 DNA sequence: TGTGCCAGCAGCTTAGCGGGGGCCGACACCGGGGAGCTGTTTTTT. Protein: CASSLAGADTGELFF.

V and J are TRBV29-1 and TRBJ2-2; 7 nucleotides agree with TRBD1. The CDR3 contains 12 residues. CDR1 and CDR2 (germline): SQVTM, ANQGSEA. Trimming cost V 6 bases and J 7 bases; bases outside gene matches: 5. The CDR3 bases are TGCAGCGTGGTAGGGGGCTTCGGGGAGCTGTTTTTT. Protein sequence: CSVVGGFGELFF.

V usage is TRBV24-1 and J usage is TRBJ2-1; 8 bases line up with TRBD2. With V trimmed by 0 bases and J by 3 bases, 0 bases remained unmatched. The CDR3 covers 15 residues. Per germline, CDR1 KGHDR and CDR2 SFDVKD. CDR3 loop: CATSDLRGGYNEQFF. The CDR3, as DNA: TGTGCCACCAGTGATTTGCGGGGGGGCTACAATGAGCAGTTCTTC.

V gene TRBV24-1 combines with J gene TRBJ2-3, with 11 bases lining up with TRBD2. Looked up from germline, CDR1 is KGHDR and CDR2 is SFDVKD. CDR3 length equals 18 residues. Trimming cost V 3 bases and J 2 bases; bases outside gene matches: 9. CDR3 region: CATSDRLGLADFTDTQYF. CDR3 DNA sequence: TGTGCCACCAGTGATCGCCTGGGACTAGCGGACTTCACAGATACGCAGTATTTT.

This clonotype was recorded a few times. CDR3 loop: CASRDRAPVNIQYF. CDR3 DNA: TGTGCCAGCAGGGACAGAGCCCCAGTGAACATTCAGTACTTC. V is TRBV27 and J is TRBJ2-4; TRBD1 is a possible D gene (6 bases). The CDR3 is 14 amino acids. Germline V gives CDR1 MNHEY, CDR2 SMNVEV (reference sequence). Deletions cut 6 bases from V and 7 bases from J, with 16 bases between.

This clonotype was found once. The gene calls are TRBV12-3 or TRBV12-4 and TRBJ2-7; 9 bases map to TRBD1. J gave up 3 bases and V 5 bases, and 11 bases lay outside the gene matches. The CDR3 contains 16 residues. CDR3 protein: CASSLQAPGQGYEQYF. CDR3 nucleotide sequence: TGTGCCAGCAGTCTCCAGGCACCGGGACAGGGCTACGAGCAGTACTTC.

The J gene is TRBJ2-7, the V gene TRBV4-1; 8 bases are a match to TRBD2. The CDR3 is 14 amino acids. The V gene end was trimmed by 2 bases and the J gene end by 4 bases; junction bases not matched to a gene: 4. Germline loops: CDR1 MGHRA, CDR2 YSYEKL. The CDR3 is CASSQPGLAYEQYF. The CDR3, as DNA: TGCGCCAGCAGCCAACCTGGACTAGCTTACGAGCAGTACTTC.

This clonotype has a count of ten or more. The rearrangement joins TRBV29-1 to TRBJ2-3, with D tentatively TRBD1 (6 bases). The CDR3 runs to 13 residues. Trimming removed 4 bases from V and 2 bases from J, with 10 bases in between. Looked up from germline, CDR1 is SQVTM and CDR2 is ANQGSEA. In nucleotides, the CDR3 is TGCAGCGTTGTGTGGGGACACACAGATACGCAGTATTTT. Amino acids: CSVVWGHTDTQYF.

This clonotype was detected only a few times. The V gene is TRBV7-9, the J gene TRBJ2-3; TRBD1 matches 9 bases. V lost 0 bases to trimming and J lost 4 bases; unmatched junction nucleotides: 8. CDR3 size: 17 residues. The germline V gene has CDR1 SEHNR and CDR2 FQNEAQ (reference sequence). DNA of the CDR3: TGTGCCAGCAGCTTAGCCGGGACAGGGAAAATTGCAGATACGCAGTATTTT. This gives the protein CASSLAGTGKIADTQYF.

This clonotype turned up a few times. The V gene is TRBV5-5, the J gene TRBJ1-1; no firm D call. The germline V gene has CDR1 SGHKS and CDR2 YYEKEE (reference sequence). There are 15 residues in the CDR3. The ends were cut back, 4 bases at V and 3 bases at J, with 16 bases in the middle. The CDR3 loop reads CASSPGNFGHTEAFF. CDR3 coding DNA: TGTGCCAGCAGCCCCGGCAATTTCGGGCACACTGAAGCTTTCTTT.

This chain uses TRBV13 with TRBJ2-5; D gene uncertain. The V end was cut by 0 bases, the J end by 1 base, with 9 bases between. The CDR3 extends over 15 amino acids. The germline V gene has CDR1 PRHDT and CDR2 FYEKMQ (reference sequence). CDR3 DNA: TGTGCCAGCAGCTTAGGGCCGAACCTCCAAGAGACCCAGTACTTC. This sequence encodes CASSLGPNLQETQYF. Filled out from reference TRBV13 and TRBJ2-5, the complete variable domain reads AAGVIQSPRHLIKEKRETATLKCYPIPRHDTVYWYQQGPGQDPQFLISFYEKMQSDKGSIPDRFSAQQFSDYHSELNMSSLELGDSALYFCASSLGPNLQETQYFGPGTRLLVL.

This clonotype was seen a few times. The chain employs TRBV10-2 and TRBJ2-2; tentative D call: TRBD1 (5 bases). The V gene's germline CDR1 is WSHSY and CDR2 SAAADI. V shed 3 bases and J shed 0 bases, with 11 bases lying between them. The CDR3 is made up of 16 amino acids. CDR3 loop: CASSDYDRANTGELFF. For the CDR3, the DNA is TGCGCCAGCAGTGATTATGACAGAGCGAACACCGGGGAGCTGTTTTTT.

The gene calls are TRBV7-9 and TRBJ2-1; D might be TRBD2 (5 bases). Deletions cut 1 base from V and 4 bases from J, with 11 bases between. The CDR3 length is 15 residues. Germline-derived CDR1 and CDR2 are SEHNR and FQNEAQ (reference sequence). DNA of the CDR3: TGTGCCAGCAGCTTAGTGTCATCGGGGTACAATGAGCAGTTCTTC. As protein: CASSLVSSGYNEQFF.